This record looks at one T cell receptor beta chain sequence and its context. Its antigen is not identified. The sample originates from a study of early T cells in non-severe SARS-CoV-2 infection. Study-level information: Sequencing was performed on bulk RNA from unsorted whole blood, leaving chains unpaired.

Study-level findings and limits: The study's VDJdb matching favored anti-spike CD8 responses and missed private and CD4 specificities.

Attached unique molecular identifiers marked individual cDNA molecules. TCRdb re-called the 5' RACE reads through MiXCR, storing one row per CDR3 protein. The sample includes tens of thousands of distinct CDR3 sequences, over 9% seen only once; the top ten take 1.5% to 2%. Per germline, CDR1 SGDLS and CDR2 YYNGEE. The CDR3 totals 12 residues. Trimming took off 7 bases at V and 3 bases at J, with 8 bases between the two ends. The clonotype originates from an adult who was a healthcare worker with PCR-confirmed SARS-CoV-2 infection or an uninfected control (not recorded which). The sample consisted of whole blood. The rearrangement links TRBV9 to TRBJ2-1; D is undetermined. CDR3 region: CASGVGYNEQFF. DNA of the CDR3: TGTGCCAGCGGGGTGGGCTACAATGAGCAGTTCTTC.